The 22 T cell receptor beta chains given below trace back to one sample, sequenced in a study of blood T cell repertoires in COVID-19. Generated by immunoSEQ multiplex PCR, the TCRdb table keeps only in-frame clones and is missing some. The repertoire holds fewer than 300,000 clones, with about 85% as singletons. Sequences were obtained from peripheral blood. These receptor sequences come from a human donor with COVID-19, enrolled during active disease. The donor label of this sample is uncertain.

This clone was detected a few times. V and J are TRBV5-1 and TRBJ2-1; 13 bases are a match to TRBD2. The trim removed 0 bases at V and 3 bases at J, leaving 0 bases unmatched. CDR3 length: 16 amino acids. Per the germline V gene, CDR1 is SGHRS and CDR2 is YFSETQ. The CDR3 spells CASSLGLAGGYNEQFF. In DNA form, the CDR3 reads TGCGCCAGCAGCTTGGGACTAGCGGGGGGCTACAATGAGCAGTTCTTC. Combining the CDR3 with reference TRBV5-1 and TRBJ2-1 gives the whole variable domain KAGVTQTPRYLIKTRGQQVTLSCSPISGHRSVSWYQQTPGQGLQFLFEYFSETQRNKGNFPGRFSGRQFSNSRSEMNVSTLELGDSALYLCASSLGLAGGYNEQFFGPGTRLTVL.

This clone came up once. The V gene is TRBV2, the J gene TRBJ1-2, with D possibly matching TRBD1 (6 bases). V was cut by 10 bases and J by 0 bases, with 15 bases left in between. Looked up from germline, CDR1 is SNHLY and CDR2 is FYNNEI. This CDR3 spans 14 amino acids. CDR3 sequence reads: CATIWTAPNYGYTF. CDR3 in DNA: TGTGCCACCATCTGGACAGCACCTAACTATGGCTACACCTTC.

Here the CDR3 DNA reads TGTGCCTGGAGTCCCCGGGTCGGGACAGGCGGAAACACCATATATTTT. This gives the protein CAWSPRVGTGGNTIYF. This sequence joins TRBV30 and TRBJ1-3; 8 nucleotides agree with TRBD1. Per germline, CDR1 GTSNPN and CDR2 SVGIG (reference sequence). Losses at the gene ends were 2 bases for V and 4 bases for J; bases not matched to a gene: 10. The CDR3 consists of 16 residues.

The chain is built from TRBV3-1 (or the pseudogene TRBV3-2) and TRBJ2-3, with D unclear. Germline V gives CDR1 LGHDT, CDR2 YNNKEL (reference sequence). This CDR3 comprises 15 residues. V was trimmed by 0 bases and J by 1 base, leaving 8 bases between them. CDR3 region: CASSQDRSGTDTQYF. The CDR3 nucleotides read TGTGCCAGCAGCCAAGATCGAAGCGGCACAGATACGCAGTATTTT.

The gene calls are TRBV27 and TRBJ2-5; TRBD2 agrees at 8 bases. The CDR3 is made up of 14 amino acids. V trimming: 7 bases; J trimming: 5 bases; junction bases outside the gene matches: 9. Germline loops: CDR1 MNHEY, CDR2 SMNVEV (reference sequence). The CDR3 is CASTPRGASETQYF. CDR3 in DNA: TGTGCCAGCACCCCGCGGGGGGCGTCGGAGACCCAGTACTTC.

V usage is TRBV19 and J usage is TRBJ2-2; 8 bases are a match to TRBD2. This CDR3 region has 13 residues. Germline V CDR1 and CDR2: LNHDA, SQIVND (reference sequence). V lost 5 bases, J lost 6 bases, and 2 bases stayed unmatched. In DNA, the CDR3 is TGTGCCAGTAGTGCCGGGGGGGCCGGGGAGCTGTTTTTT. Protein sequence: CASSAGGAGELFF. Filled out from reference TRBV19 and TRBJ2-2, the complete variable domain reads DGGITQSPKYLFRKEGQNVTLSCEQNLNHDAMYWYRQDPGQGLRLIYYSQIVNDFQKGDIAEGYSVSREKKESFPLTVTSAQKNPTAFYLCASSAGGAGELFFGEGSRLTVL.

The V call is TRBV5-1, the J call TRBJ2-1; TRBD1 matches at 8 bases. Germline-derived CDR1 and CDR2 are SGHRS and YFSETQ. The CDR3 is 16 residues long. The V segment lost 3 bases and the J segment 8 bases; nucleotides outside the gene matches: 13. The CDR3 protein is CASSSRGGQGIHEQFF. The CDR3, as DNA: TGCGCCAGCAGCTCCCGGGGAGGACAGGGAATTCATGAGCAGTTCTTC.

J is TRBJ1-5 and V is TRBV7-9, with 7 bases matching TRBD1. The V and J ends lost 5 bases and 3 bases, in that order; junction bases with no gene match: 7. The V gene's germline CDR1 is SEHNR and CDR2 FQNEAQ (reference sequence). This CDR3 spans 15 amino acids. As DNA, the CDR3 is TGTGCCAGCAGCAACCGACAGGGCCCCAATCAGCCCCAGCATTTT. This encodes CASSNRQGPNQPQHF.

The V gene is TRBV2, the J gene TRBJ2-1, with TRBD2 matching 12 bases. J gave up 6 bases and V 1 base, and 1 base lay outside the gene matches. CDR3 length: 15 amino acids. The germline V gene has CDR1 SNHLY and CDR2 FYNNEI. The CDR3 protein is CASSEGLAGVNEQFF. The CDR3 DNA reads TGTGCCAGCAGTGAAGGACTAGCGGGGGTCAATGAGCAGTTCTTC.

The rearrangement uses TRBV6-1 and TRBJ1-5, with 9 bases fitting TRBD1. The germline V gene has CDR1 MNHNS and CDR2 SASEGT. CDR3 length equals 15 residues. Unmatched junction bases numbered 1, after V lost 0 bases and J lost 4 bases. CDR3 DNA sequence: TGTGCCAGCAGTGAAGCGACAGGGGGAAATCAGCCCCAGCATTTT. Amino acids: CASSEATGGNQPQHF.

The chain combines TRBV10-3 with TRBJ2-1, with 9 bases fitting TRBD2. With V trimmed by 10 bases and J by 9 bases, 13 bases remained unmatched. Germline V lookup: CDR1 ENHRY, CDR2 SYGVKD. This CDR3 contains 14 residues. In nucleotides, the CDR3 is TGTGCCAGTACCCCGGGACTAGCTATGGGTGAGCAGTTCTTC. This sequence encodes CASTPGLAMGEQFF.

This clone was recorded a few times. Within the sample, other DNA sequences also encode this same CDR3. The rearrangement links TRBV20-1 to TRBJ2-7; D is unclear. The CDR3 extends over 11 amino acids. CDR1 and CDR2 from the germline V gene are DFQATT and SNEGSKA (reference sequence). V gave up 1 base and J gave up 4 bases, with 5 bases separating them. CDR3: CSARAGYEQYF. The DNA of the CDR3 is TGCAGTGCTAGAGCCGGGTACGAGCAGTACTTC.

The rearrangement joins TRBV19 to TRBJ1-2; D is ambiguous. The germline gives CDR1 LNHDA, CDR2 SQIVND (reference sequence). V was clipped by 6 bases and J by 2 bases, with 13 bases between them. The CDR3 consists of 14 residues. The CDR3 reads CASSPASLNYGYTF. In nucleotides, the CDR3 is TGTGCCAGTAGCCCCGCTAGTTTAAACTATGGCTACACCTTC.

This chain uses TRBV6-5 with TRBJ1-5, with D hard to call. Germline CDR1 is MNHEY and CDR2 is SVGAGI. V was pared by 8 bases and J by 2 bases, with 13 bases between. This CDR3 has 14 residues. The chain's CDR3 is CASEGGMGNQPQHF. The CDR3 DNA reads as TGTGCCAGCGAGGGAGGGATGGGCAATCAGCCCCAGCATTTT.

The V call is TRBV28, the J call TRBJ1-3, with 8 bases identical to TRBD1. This CDR3 spans 14 amino acids. Germline values: CDR1 MDHEN, CDR2 SYDVKM. Germline trimming cut 8 bases from V and 0 bases from J; bases unmatched to any gene: 3. This chain's CDR3 is CASGTGGSGNTIYF. CDR3 DNA: TGTGCCAGCGGAACAGGGGGCTCTGGAAACACCATATATTTT.

The rearrangement joins TRBV3-1 (or the pseudogene TRBV3-2) to TRBJ2-3; 9 bases align to TRBD1. CDR3 size: 14 residues. Trimming removed 5 bases from V and 6 bases from J; junction bases left unmatched: 6. Germline assignment: CDR1 LGHDT and CDR2 YNNKEL (reference sequence). CDR3 sequence: CASSYDRGTDTQYF. As DNA, the CDR3 is TGTGCCAGCAGCTACGACAGGGGGACGGATACGCAGTATTTT.

The gene calls are TRBV5-1 and TRBJ2-3; 8 bases are shared with TRBD1. In germline, CDR1 is SGHRS, CDR2 YFSETQ. The CDR3 loop spans 16 amino acids. J was trimmed by 6 bases and V by 0 bases; bases with no gene match: 9. This chain's CDR3 is CASSLDHRGDGDTQYF. The CDR3 nucleotides read TGCGCCAGCAGCTTGGATCACAGGGGGGATGGGGATACGCAGTATTTT.

This clone was detected once. The chain is built from TRBV7-2 and TRBJ2-7; D may be TRBD2 (6 bases). V lost 2 bases, J lost 3 bases, and 14 bases lay in between. Germline V gene sequence: CDR1 SGHTA, CDR2 FQGNSA. The CDR3 runs 15 residues. The CDR3 reads CASSLQTSRSYEQYF. CDR3 in DNA: TGTGCCAGCAGCTTACAAACTAGCAGGAGCTACGAGCAGTACTTC.

V and J are TRBV5-6 and TRBJ1-6; 10 positions agree with TRBD1. CDR1 and CDR2 (germline): SGHDT, YYEEEE. The CDR3 runs to 17 residues. V lost 0 bases, J lost 6 bases, and 6 bases stayed unmatched. DNA for the CDR3: TGTGCCAGCAGCTTGGCGGGACAGGGGATTCTTAATTCACCCCTCCACTTT. It is translated as CASSLAGQGILNSPLHF. The full variable domain, completed using reference TRBV5-6 and TRBJ1-6, is DAGVTQSPTHLIKTRGQQVTLRCSPKSGHDTVSWYQQALGQGPQFIFQYYEEEERQRGNFPDRFSGHQFPNYSSELNVNALLLGDSALYLCASSLAGQGILNSPLHFGNGTRLTVT.

With regard to this clone: This sample also contains other DNA sequences that code for the same CDR3. V is TRBV19 and J is TRBJ2-1, with D perhaps matching TRBD2 (6 bases). Germline lookup yields CDR1 LNHDA and CDR2 SQIVND (reference sequence). This CDR3 is built from 14 residues. Trimming took 5 bases from V and 4 from J, leaving 12 bases between them. The chain's CDR3 is CASSPRDSYNEQFF. CDR3 nucleotide sequence: TGTGCCAGTAGTCCGCGGGACTCTTACAATGAGCAGTTCTTC.

Comment on this clone: At one end the junction does not follow the germline gene, possibly because of a read error. The V call is TRBV6-5, the J call TRBJ2-7; 11 bases align to TRBD2. CDR3 length: 15 amino acids. Germline V gene data show CDR1 as MNHEY and CDR2 as SVGAGI. The CDR3 reads CASRLGLAGSFEQYF. DNA of the CDR3: TGTGCCAGCAGACTTGGACTAGCGGGTTCCTTCGAGCAGTACTTC.

V and J are TRBV7-9 and TRBJ2-7; D possibly corresponds to TRBD2 (7 bases). The CDR3 is 14 amino acids. Germline CDR1 reads SEHNR; CDR2 reads FQNEAQ (reference sequence). The V end lost 6 bases, the J end lost 2 bases, and 14 bases lay between the germline ends. CDR3 amino acids: CASSTGLAAYEQYF. The CDR3 DNA is TGTGCCAGCAGTACAGGGCTAGCGGCCTACGAGCAGTACTTC.